What follows is one T cell receptor beta chain and its context. Other nucleotide sequences from this sample produce the same CDR3. This record belongs to a study of blood T cell repertoires in COVID-19. Per the original methods: Amplifying reference gene primers gave estimates of nucleated cell counts. TCRdb keeps only in-frame clones here, not all; method: immunoSEQ multiplex PCR. D and trimming were read from the DNA, whereas the V and J calls and clone size are those reported in that table. Among about 220,000 clones listed, approximately 82% were seen once. Trimming left V 5 bases short and J 5 bases short, with 9 bases between. This CDR3 region has 12 residues. Per the germline V gene, CDR1 is SGHTA and CDR2 is FQGNSA.

The sequence was collected from a man between 35 and 55 years old who had recovered from COVID-19. The sequencing input was peripheral blood. V and J are TRBV7-2 and TRBJ1-2; D remains ambiguous. Here the CDR3 DNA reads TGTGCCAGCAGCCCCGGAGGGTATGGCTACACCTTC. Encoded protein: CASSPGGYGYTF.